Here is one T cell receptor (beta chain) with its context. Its cognate antigen is unknown. This specimen belongs to a study of cytomegalovirus exposure and HLA in healthy donors. Study-wide results and caveats: Segments of the TCR beta V type were, in most cases, productive about 87% or about 30% of the time in an earlier analysis.

The CDR3 covers 16 residues. Trimming cost V 4 bases and J 4 bases; bases outside gene matches: 5. The germline CDR1 and CDR2 sequences are MNHNS and SASEGT. Researchers ran the PCR with 60 Vbeta and 13 Jbeta primers. Clones were sequenced by immunoSEQ multiplex PCR, and TCRdb holds only the in-frame ones, with some missing. In the table there are 150,000 or so clones, roughly 79% of which are singletons. The sequenced sample was PBMCs. The rearrangement uses TRBV6-1 and TRBJ2-2; 11 bases are a match to TRBD2. This clonotype was obtained from a woman between 35 and 50 years old in good health and CMV-seropositive. The CDR3 DNA sequence: TGTGCCAGCAGTGTAGCGGGGGGGCGTGTCACCGGGGAGCTGTTTTTT. Its translation is CASSVAGGRVTGELFF.